This T cell receptor beta chain was documented in a study of chemoradiotherapy in HPV16-positive cancers. Study results and caveats: The functional HPV-specific definition rests on just a couple of HPV16-positive patients. Candidate HPV-specific clones and E7-related TCR motifs grew in tumor during treatment. For HPV16-positive patients, expanding HPV-responsive T cells associated with longer recurrence-free survival.

Comment on this clone: Its specificity is unknown.

Over chemoradiotherapy, repertoires were sampled more than once. Profiled with immunoSEQ multiplex PCR; TCRdb holds only in-frame clones, not every one. The table lists fewer than 20,000 clones, nearly 80% of them singletons, with 10% to 11% in the top ten. Germline assignment: CDR1 LNHDA and CDR2 SQIVND (reference sequence). CDR3 length: 15 amino acids. Trimming took 5 bases from V and 1 from J, leaving 14 bases between them. The clonotype originates from a human donor with HPV-associated anogenital cancer. Sampling was done from a patient who underwent chemoradiotherapy. This rearrangement joins TRBV19 to TRBJ1-2; no clear D gene. The CDR3 DNA reads TGTGCCAGTAGTCTGATACAGTCCATTAACTATGGCTACACCTTC. Its translation is CASSLIQSINYGYTF.